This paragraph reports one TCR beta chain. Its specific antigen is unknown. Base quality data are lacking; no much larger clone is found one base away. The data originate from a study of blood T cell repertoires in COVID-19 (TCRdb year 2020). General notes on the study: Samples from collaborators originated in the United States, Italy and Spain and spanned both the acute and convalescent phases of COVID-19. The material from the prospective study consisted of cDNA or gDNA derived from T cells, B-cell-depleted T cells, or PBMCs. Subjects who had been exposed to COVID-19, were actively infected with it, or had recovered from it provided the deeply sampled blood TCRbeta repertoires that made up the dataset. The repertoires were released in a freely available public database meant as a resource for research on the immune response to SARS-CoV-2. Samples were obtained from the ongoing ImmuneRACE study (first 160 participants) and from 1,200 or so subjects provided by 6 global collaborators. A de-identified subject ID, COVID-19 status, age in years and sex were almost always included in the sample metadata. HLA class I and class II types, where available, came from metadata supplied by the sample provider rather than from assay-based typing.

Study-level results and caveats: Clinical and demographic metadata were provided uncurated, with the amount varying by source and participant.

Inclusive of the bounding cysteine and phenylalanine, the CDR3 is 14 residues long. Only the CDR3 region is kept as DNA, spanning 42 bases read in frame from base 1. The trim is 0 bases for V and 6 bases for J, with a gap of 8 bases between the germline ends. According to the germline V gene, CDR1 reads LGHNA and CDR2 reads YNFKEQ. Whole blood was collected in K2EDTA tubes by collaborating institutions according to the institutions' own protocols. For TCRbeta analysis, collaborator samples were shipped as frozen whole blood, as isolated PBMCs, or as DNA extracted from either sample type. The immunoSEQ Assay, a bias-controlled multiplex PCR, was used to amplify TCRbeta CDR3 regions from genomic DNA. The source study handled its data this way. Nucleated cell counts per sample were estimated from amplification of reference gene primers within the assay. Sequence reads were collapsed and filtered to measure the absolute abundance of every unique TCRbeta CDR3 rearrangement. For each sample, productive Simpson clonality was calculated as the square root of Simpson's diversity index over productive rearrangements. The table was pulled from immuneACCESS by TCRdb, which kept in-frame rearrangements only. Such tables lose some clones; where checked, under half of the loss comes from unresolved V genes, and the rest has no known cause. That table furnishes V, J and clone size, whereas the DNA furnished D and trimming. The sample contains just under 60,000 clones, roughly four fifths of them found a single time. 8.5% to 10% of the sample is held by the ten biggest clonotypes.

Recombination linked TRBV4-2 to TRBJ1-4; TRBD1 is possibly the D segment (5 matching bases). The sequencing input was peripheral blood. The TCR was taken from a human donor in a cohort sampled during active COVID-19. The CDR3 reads CASSQDRVDEKLFF. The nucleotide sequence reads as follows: TGTGCCAGCAGCCAAGACAGGGTCGATGAAAAACTGTTTTTT.